This T cell receptor beta chain was recorded in a study of T cell responses to AZD1222 COVID-19 vaccine. Sequenced by immunoSEQ multiplex PCR; TCRdb stores in-frame clones only, minus some. This sample has some 100,000 clones, with around 87% found just once. V trimming: 10 bases; J trimming: 3 bases; junction bases outside the gene matches: 4. Germline CDR1 and CDR2: MNHEY and SMNVEV (reference sequence). CDR3 length: 13 residues. Study-wide results and caveats: Baseline antibody screening turned up just a handful of seropositive AZD1222 recipients. Clonal diversity may have been underestimated in mostly white British donors. A reported finding is that nearly half of spike-specific TCRs target unmutated variant regions.

A word on this clone: What it binds is not known.

The chain employs TRBV27 and TRBJ2-3; TRBD2 agrees at 10 bases. The sample was peripheral blood, taken on day 0 of MenACWY control vaccination. The sequence derives from an adult in good health. The CDR3 DNA sequence: TGTGCCAAGTTAGCGGGGGGAACAGATACGCAGTATTTT. It is translated as CAKLAGGTDTQYF.